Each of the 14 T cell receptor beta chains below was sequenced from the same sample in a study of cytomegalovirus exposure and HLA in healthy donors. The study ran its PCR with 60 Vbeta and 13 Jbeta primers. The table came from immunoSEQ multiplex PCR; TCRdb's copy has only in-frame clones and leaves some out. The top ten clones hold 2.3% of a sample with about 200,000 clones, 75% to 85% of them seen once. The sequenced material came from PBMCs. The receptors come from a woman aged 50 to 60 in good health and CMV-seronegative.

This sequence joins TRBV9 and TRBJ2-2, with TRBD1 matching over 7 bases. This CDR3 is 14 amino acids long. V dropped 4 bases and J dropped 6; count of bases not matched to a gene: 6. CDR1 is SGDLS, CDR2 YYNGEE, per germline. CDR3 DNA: TGTGCCAGCAGCCGACAGGGTGGGGCCGGGGAGCTGTTTTTT. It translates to CASSRQGGAGELFF.

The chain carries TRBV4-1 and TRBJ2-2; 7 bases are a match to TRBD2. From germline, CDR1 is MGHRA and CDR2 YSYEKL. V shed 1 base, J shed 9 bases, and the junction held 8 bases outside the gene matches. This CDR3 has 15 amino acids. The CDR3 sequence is CASSQVGTNHRELFF. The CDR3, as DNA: TGCGCCAGCAGCCAAGTAGGGACTAACCACCGGGAGCTGTTTTTT.

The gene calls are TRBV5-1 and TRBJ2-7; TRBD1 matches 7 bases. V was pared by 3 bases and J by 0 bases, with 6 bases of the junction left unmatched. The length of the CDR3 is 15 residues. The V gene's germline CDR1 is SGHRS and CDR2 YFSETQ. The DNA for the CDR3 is TGCGCCAGCAGCTCGTACAGGGGCCCCTCCTACGAGCAGTACTTC. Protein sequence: CASSSYRGPSYEQYF.

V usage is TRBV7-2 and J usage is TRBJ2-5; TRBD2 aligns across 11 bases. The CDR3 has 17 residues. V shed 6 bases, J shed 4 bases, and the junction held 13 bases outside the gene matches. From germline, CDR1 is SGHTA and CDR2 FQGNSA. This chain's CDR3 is CASRSPGLAVGGETQYF. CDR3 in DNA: TGTGCCAGCAGGTCTCCGGGACTAGCGGTAGGAGGAGAGACCCAGTACTTC.

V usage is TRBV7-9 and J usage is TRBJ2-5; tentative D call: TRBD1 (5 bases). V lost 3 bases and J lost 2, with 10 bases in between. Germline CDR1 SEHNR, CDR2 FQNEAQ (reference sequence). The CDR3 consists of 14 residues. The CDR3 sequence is CASSLARAQETQYF. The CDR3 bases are TGTGCCAGCAGCTTGGCCAGGGCACAAGAGACCCAGTACTTC.

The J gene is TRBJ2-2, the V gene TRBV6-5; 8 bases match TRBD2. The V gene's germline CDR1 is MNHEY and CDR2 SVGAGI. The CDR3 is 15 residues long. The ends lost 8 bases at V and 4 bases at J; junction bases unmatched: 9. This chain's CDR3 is CASALHGTSTGELFF. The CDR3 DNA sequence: TGTGCCAGCGCGCTCCACGGGACTAGCACCGGGGAGCTGTTTTTT.

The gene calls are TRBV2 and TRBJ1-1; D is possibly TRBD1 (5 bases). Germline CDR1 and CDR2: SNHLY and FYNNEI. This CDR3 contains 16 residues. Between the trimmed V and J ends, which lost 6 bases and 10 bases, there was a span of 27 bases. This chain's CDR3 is CASSYNGAPGTLGAFF. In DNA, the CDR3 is TGTGCCAGCAGCTATAATGGGGCCCCTGGAACACTTGGAGCTTTCTTT.

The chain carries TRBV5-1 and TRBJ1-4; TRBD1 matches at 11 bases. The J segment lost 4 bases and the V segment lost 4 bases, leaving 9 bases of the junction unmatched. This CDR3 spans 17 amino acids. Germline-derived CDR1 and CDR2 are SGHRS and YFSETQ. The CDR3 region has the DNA TGCGCCAGCAGCCTTCCCCTTGGGACAGGGGGTAATGAAAAACTGTTTTTT. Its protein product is CASSLPLGTGGNEKLFF.

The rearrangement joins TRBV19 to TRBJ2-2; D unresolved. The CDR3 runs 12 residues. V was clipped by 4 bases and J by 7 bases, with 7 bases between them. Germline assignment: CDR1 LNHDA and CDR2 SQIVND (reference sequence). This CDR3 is CASSKWSGELFF. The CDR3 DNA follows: TGTGCCAGTAGTAAATGGAGCGGGGAGCTGTTTTTT.

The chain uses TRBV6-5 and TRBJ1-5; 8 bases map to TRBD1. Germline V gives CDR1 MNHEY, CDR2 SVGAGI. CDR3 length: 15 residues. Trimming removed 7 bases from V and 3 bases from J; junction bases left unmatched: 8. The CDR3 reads CASKKGQAANQPQHF. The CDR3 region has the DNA TGTGCCAGCAAGAAGGGACAGGCGGCCAATCAGCCCCAGCATTTT.

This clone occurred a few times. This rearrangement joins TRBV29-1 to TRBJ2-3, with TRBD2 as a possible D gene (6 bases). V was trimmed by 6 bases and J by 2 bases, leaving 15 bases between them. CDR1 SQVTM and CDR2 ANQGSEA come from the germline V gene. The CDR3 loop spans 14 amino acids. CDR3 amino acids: CSVVVGGNTDTQYF. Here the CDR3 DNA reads TGCAGCGTAGTAGTTGGCGGGAACACAGATACGCAGTATTTT.

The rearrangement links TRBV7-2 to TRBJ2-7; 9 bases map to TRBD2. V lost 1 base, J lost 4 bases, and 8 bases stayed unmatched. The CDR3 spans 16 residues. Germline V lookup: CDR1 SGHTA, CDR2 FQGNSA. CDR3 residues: CASSLGGSGRGYEQYF. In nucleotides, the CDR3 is TGTGCCAGCAGCTTAGGCGGTAGCGGGAGAGGATACGAGCAGTACTTC.

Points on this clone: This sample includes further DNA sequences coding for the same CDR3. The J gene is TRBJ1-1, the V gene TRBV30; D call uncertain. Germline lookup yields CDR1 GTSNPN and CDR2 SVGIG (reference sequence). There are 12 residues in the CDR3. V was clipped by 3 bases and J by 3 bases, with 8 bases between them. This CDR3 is CAWSAGYTEAFF. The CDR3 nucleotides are TGTGCCTGGAGCGCGGGGTACACTGAAGCTTTCTTT.

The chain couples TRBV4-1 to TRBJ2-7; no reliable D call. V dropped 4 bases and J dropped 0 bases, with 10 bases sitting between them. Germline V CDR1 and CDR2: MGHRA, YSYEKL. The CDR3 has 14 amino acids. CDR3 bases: TGCGCCAGCAGCCGTTCCACTGACTCCTACGAGCAGTACTTC. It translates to CASSRSTDSYEQYF.